Following are 9 T cell receptor beta chains from one sample sequenced in a study of cytomegalovirus exposure and HLA in healthy donors. Amplification used 60 Vbeta primers and 13 Jbeta primers. The table came from immunoSEQ multiplex PCR; TCRdb's copy has only in-frame clones and leaves some out. The repertoire holds approximately 150,000 clones, with roughly 81% as singletons. The sample was PBMCs. The receptor set was obtained from a man under 40 in good health and CMV-seropositive.

This clone has only one observation. The chain links TRBV7-2 to TRBJ2-2, with D maybe TRBD2 (6 bases). CDR1 is SGHTA and CDR2 is FQGNSA in the germline V gene. The CDR3 totals 14 residues. With 8 bases removed from V and 4 bases from J, the gap between germline ends came to 14 bases. This chain's CDR3 is CASRGRGGTGELFF. The DNA for the CDR3 is TGTGCCAGCCGTGGGCGGGGCGGCACCGGGGAGCTGTTTTTT. Variable domain in full (rest from reference TRBV7-2 and TRBJ2-2): GAGVSQSPSNKVTEKGKDVELRCDPISGHTALYWYRQSLGQGLEFLIYFQGNSAPDKSGLPSDRFSAERTGGSVSTLTIQRTQQEDSAVYLCASRGRGGTGELFFGEGSRLTVL.

V gene TRBV11-3 combines with J gene TRBJ2-2, with 8 positions matching TRBD1. CDR3 length: 15 amino acids. Germline CDR1 and CDR2: SGHNT and YENEEA. The junction had 8 bases not matched to a gene; V was cut back by 5 bases and J by 6 bases. In DNA form, the CDR3 reads TGTGCCAGCAGCAAGCTACAGGGACAGGCCGGGGAGCTGTTTTTT. Amino acids: CASSKLQGQAGELFF.

The chain carries TRBV9 and TRBJ2-5, with D possibly being TRBD2 (6 bases). The CDR3 consists of 15 residues. Germline V lookup: CDR1 SGDLS, CDR2 YYNGEE. Trimming removed 3 bases from V and 5 bases from J, with 17 bases in between. CDR3 in amino acids: CASSAERARGETQYF. The CDR3 DNA sequence: TGTGCCAGCAGCGCAGAGCGGGCGCGGGGCGAGACCCAGTACTTC.

The chain links TRBV10-3 to TRBJ1-1; no clear D. The CDR3 totals 13 residues. Per the germline V gene, CDR1 is ENHRY and CDR2 is SYGVKD. V lost 0 bases and J 11 bases, leaving 13 bases between the germline ends. The CDR3 DNA reads as TGTGCCATCAGTGAGTCGAGCCCCCGGTGGGCTTTCTTT. This sequence encodes CAISESSPRWAFF.

This clone was seen more than once but under ten times. V is TRBV25-1 and J is TRBJ2-2; 8 bases fit TRBD1. Germline V gene data show CDR1 as MGHDK and CDR2 as SYGVNS. With 8 bases clipped from V and 6 bases from J, the junction kept 8 bases outside the gene matches. The CDR3 sequence is 14 residues long. The CDR3 DNA is TGTGCCAGCGCCTTGACAGGGGAGGCCGGGGAGCTGTTTTTT. It translates to CASALTGEAGELFF.

This clone has just one count. The rearrangement uses TRBV2 and TRBJ2-7; D is unclear. Per germline, CDR1 SNHLY and CDR2 FYNNEI. There are 13 residues in the CDR3. Here the CDR3 reads CAGSVEQSYEQYV. CDR3 DNA: TGTGCCGGCAGTGTTGAACAGAGCTACGAGCAGTACGTC.

This sequence joins TRBV9 and TRBJ1-2; 8 bases agree with TRBD1. The V segment lost 0 bases and the J segment 3 bases; nucleotides outside the gene matches: 10. The V gene's germline CDR1 is SGDLS and CDR2 YYNGEE. This CDR3 contains 17 residues. The CDR3 DNA follows: TGTGCCAGCAGCGTAGCCCGGGACAGGAGCACCTACTATGGCTACACCTTC. Translating gives CASSVARDRSTYYGYTF.

This rearrangement joins TRBV14 to TRBJ1-3, with TRBD1 matching 7 bases. Germline loops: CDR1 SGHDN, CDR2 FVKESK. V shed 4 bases and J 2 bases; nucleotides not matched to a gene: 5. This CDR3 spans 15 amino acids. The CDR3 sequence is CASSLGDRTGNTIYF. In nucleotides, the CDR3 is TGTGCCAGCAGCCTTGGGGACAGAACTGGAAACACCATATATTTT.

The genes are TRBV5-1 and TRBJ2-2; tentatively, D is TRBD2 (7 bases). Germline V gene data show CDR1 as SGHRS and CDR2 as YFSETQ. The CDR3 length is 13 residues. V was trimmed by 6 bases and J by 6 bases, leaving 12 bases between them. The CDR3 reads CASKKGGAGELFF. The DNA for the CDR3 is TGCGCCAGCAAAAAGGGGGGGGCCGGGGAGCTGTTTTTT.